This TCR beta chain was captured by sequencing in a study of graft-versus-host responses after intestinal transplantation (dated by TCRdb to the early 2020s). In the study overall: Multivisceral, liver-intestinal, or isolated intestinal transplants were received by the recipients. Rather than going through the commercial service, samples from a few later patients were sequenced in-house on an Illumina MiSeq and processed with MiXCR. Donor T cell macrochimerism was defined as a peak of at least 4% donor T cells among recipient peripheral blood mononuclear cells. A cohort of 20 to 25 intestinal transplant recipients, including one retransplant, was enrolled, and 3 patients lacking pretransplant specimens were excluded. Anti-thymocyte globulin induction was given to all recipients, followed by maintenance tacrolimus and steroids for around three years. To identify alloreactive clones, pre-transplant mixed lymphocyte reaction products were sequenced and compared with unstimulated pre-transplant donor and recipient T cells. After intestinal transplantation, graft-versus-host and host-versus-graft alloreactive T cell clones in the graft, circulation and bone marrow were tracked using bulk TCR-beta CDR3 sequencing.

Results the study describes overall, beyond this receptor: In the allografts of patients with donor T cell macrochimerism, GvH to HvG T cell clonal ratios were high. GvH clones turned up in recipient bone marrow, with some appearing earlier in ileal mucosa or blood, a pattern consistent with an intestinal mucosal origin. Early after transplant, declines in HvG clones were associated with peak levels of circulating GvH clones. Conclusions were limited by the relatively low number and heterogeneity of intestinal transplant patients.

The sample's time point label is to be understood as: cells obtained before transplantation from donor or recipient. In mixed lymphocyte reactions, some 200,000 CFSE-labeled pre-transplant responders were plated with some 200,000 irradiated violet-dye-labeled stimulators and cultured for around 6 days. After the mixed lymphocyte reaction, proliferating CD3+CD4+CFSE-low and CD3+CD8+CFSE-low responder cells were FACS-sorted on a BD Influx sorter. Libraries were built with the immunoSEQ multiplex PCR assay. For most patients, genomic DNA was isolated with the Qiagen DNeasy Blood and Tissue Kit and shipped frozen to Adaptive Biotechnologies for TCR sequencing. For most patients, genomic DNA was subjected to high-throughput TCR-beta CDR3 sequencing by Adaptive Biotechnologies. In the authors' own workflow: TCR sequencing data for roughly 18 patients were retrieved from Adaptive's ImmunoSEQ software; a few other patients were processed with MiXCR and VDJtools. CD4 versus CD8 sorting errors were corrected by removing sequences found in both subsets at a frequency ratio below 5:1. CDR3 nucleotide sequences shared by donor and recipient were removed because the origin of these sequences could not be assigned. To count as alloreactive, a clone needed at least 2-fold expansion over unstimulated cells and a minimum CFSE-low frequency of 0.002% (template counts) or 0.001% (read counts). A clone was considered mappable if detected in the sequenced pre-transplant spleen, lymph node, or MLR CFSE-low populations of the donor or recipient. The cumulative frequency of alloreactive clones was calculated as a percentage of all sequences, weighted by copy number. The table comes from immuneACCESS by way of TCRdb, which keeps in-frame sequences with V and J called. Part of the clones is missing from these tables; in studies checked, under half for an unresolved V gene and the rest for unknown reasons. That table supplies the V and J calls and clone size; D and trimming were determined from the DNA. In all, the sample holds tens of thousands of clones, and around 41% of those were seen once. Approximately 1.6% of the sample belongs to the ten largest clones.

The CDR3 runs 12 residues from the cysteine to the phenylalanine. Only the CDR3 portion is preserved as DNA: 36 bases, with reading frame beginning at the first base. V and J lose 5 bases and 1 base, and a span of 5 bases separates them. CDR1 MNHNS and CDR2 SASEGT are derived from the germline V gene. Notes on this clone: Base qualities are missing; no much larger clone stands one base away.

This TCR was sampled from a human patient who received an intestinal transplant. Sequenced material: alloreactive CD8+ T cells from a mixed lymphocyte reaction culture, taken before intestinal transplant. Interpreted using the paper, the cell subset or site label stands for: CFSE-low proliferating T cells sorted from approximately six-day pre-transplant mixed lymphocyte reaction (GvH or HvG direction). The chain links TRBV6-1 with TRBJ1-1; no confident D gene assignment can be made. CDR3 region: CASSKQNTEAFF. The DNA sequence is TGTGCCAGCAGTAAACAGAACACTGAAGCTTTCTTT.